This T cell receptor (beta chain) was captured by sequencing in a study of T cell responses to AZD1222 COVID-19 vaccine. This CDR3 has 16 residues. Trimming at V came to 2 bases and at J to 6 bases, leaving 8 bases not matched to a gene. The V gene's germline CDR1 is SGDLS and CDR2 YYNGEE. The repertoire was sequenced with immunoSEQ multiplex PCR; TCRdb's copy has only in-frame clones and lacks some. The sample has about 150,000 clones; approximately 85% are singletons. Broader study findings: There were mostly white British donors and more females than males, and clonal diversity was possibly underestimated. Only a handful of AZD1222 recipients, roughly 6 in all, had baseline seropositivity. Repertoire sampling was restricted to post-peak T cell response timepoints.

Note on this clone: What it binds is not known.

This receptor was identified in an adult who received the MenACWY meningococcal vaccine as a control. This specimen was peripheral blood, taken 28 days after the second dose of the MenACWY control vaccine. The V and J genes are TRBV9 and TRBJ2-7; 13 nucleotides agree with TRBD2. CDR3 protein: CASSVGTSGKLLEQYF. The CDR3 coding sequence is TGTGCCAGCAGCGTTGGGACTAGCGGGAAACTTCTCGAGCAGTACTTC.